This T cell receptor beta chain appears in the sequencing data of a study of T-cell memory formation after mild COVID-19. Study-wide findings and caveats: Clones contracting day 15 to 85 were balanced CD4/CD8; later expanders leaned CD4+.

Trimming shortened V by 2 bases and J by 12 bases, and 12 bases separated the two germline ends. Germline loops: CDR1 SNHLY, CDR2 FYNNEI. CDR3 length equals 12 residues. This clonotype was recorded at least ten times. Its antigen is not identified. Each CDR3 protein is one row after TCRdb ran MiXCR on the 5' RACE reads. The data contain 250,000 or so distinct CDR3 sequences, roughly 18% of them singletons. The chain joins TRBV2 to TRBJ2-3; D is uncertain. This receptor was taken from a man aged 18 to 30 who had mild COVID-19 (a few samples of this study predate the infection). Cell type and time point are not known. Sequencing was performed on PBMCs or a T cell subset sorted from them (not recorded which). In DNA, the CDR3 is TGTGCCAGCAGTGAAAATCAGTATCACCAGTATTTT. Protein product: CASSENQYHQYF.